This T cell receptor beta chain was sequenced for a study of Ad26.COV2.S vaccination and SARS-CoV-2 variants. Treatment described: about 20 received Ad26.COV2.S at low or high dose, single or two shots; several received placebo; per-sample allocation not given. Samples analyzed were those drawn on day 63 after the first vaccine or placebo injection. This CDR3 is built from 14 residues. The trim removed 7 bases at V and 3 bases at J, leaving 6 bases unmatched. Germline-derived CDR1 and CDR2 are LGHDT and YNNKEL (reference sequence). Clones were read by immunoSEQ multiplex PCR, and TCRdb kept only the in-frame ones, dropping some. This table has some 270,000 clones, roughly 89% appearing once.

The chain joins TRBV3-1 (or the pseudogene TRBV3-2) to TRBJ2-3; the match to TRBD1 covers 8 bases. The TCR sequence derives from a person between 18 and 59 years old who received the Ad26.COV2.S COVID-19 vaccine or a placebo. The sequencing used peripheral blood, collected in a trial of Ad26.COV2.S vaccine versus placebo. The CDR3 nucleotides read TGTGCCAGCAACGGACAGGGCCCTACAGATACGCAGTATTTT. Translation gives CASNGQGPTDTQYF.